Sequencing of this T cell receptor (beta chain) was carried out in a study of blood T cell repertoires in COVID-19. In the authors' methods: The assay estimated nucleated cells by amplifying reference gene primers. Generated by immunoSEQ multiplex PCR, the TCRdb table keeps only in-frame clones and is missing some. That table gives V, J and clone size, and the DNA gave D and trimming. The sample records some 250,000 clones, roughly four fifths being singletons. This CDR3 comprises 14 residues. The V end lost 5 bases, the J end lost 0 bases, and 7 bases lay between the germline ends. The germline gives CDR1 MGHDK, CDR2 SYGVNS.

The clonotype was recovered from a man in his forties who had recovered from COVID-19. The chain combines TRBV25-1 with TRBJ2-2; D call uncertain. Sequenced material: PBMCs or T cells enriched from blood (not recorded which). The CDR3 here is CASSRHTNTGELFF. Here the CDR3 DNA reads TGTGCCAGCAGTCGACATACGAACACCGGGGAGCTGTTTTTT.